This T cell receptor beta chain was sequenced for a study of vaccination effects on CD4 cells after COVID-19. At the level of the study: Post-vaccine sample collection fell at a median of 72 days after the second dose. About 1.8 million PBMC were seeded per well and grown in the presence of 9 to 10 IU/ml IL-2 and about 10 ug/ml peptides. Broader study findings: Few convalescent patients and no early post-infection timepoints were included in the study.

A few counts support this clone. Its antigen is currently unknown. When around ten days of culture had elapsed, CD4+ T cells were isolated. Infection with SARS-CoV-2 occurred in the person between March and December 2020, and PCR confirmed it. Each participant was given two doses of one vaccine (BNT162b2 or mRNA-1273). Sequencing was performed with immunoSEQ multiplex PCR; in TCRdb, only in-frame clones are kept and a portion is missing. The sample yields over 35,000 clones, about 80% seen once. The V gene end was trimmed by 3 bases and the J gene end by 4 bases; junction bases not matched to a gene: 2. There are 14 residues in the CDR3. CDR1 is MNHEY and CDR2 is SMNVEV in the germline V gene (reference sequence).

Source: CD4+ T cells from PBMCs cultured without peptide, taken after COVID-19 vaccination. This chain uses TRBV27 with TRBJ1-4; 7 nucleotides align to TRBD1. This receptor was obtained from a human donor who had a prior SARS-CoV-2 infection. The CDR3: CASSLGQYNEKLFF. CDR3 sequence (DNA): TGTGCCAGCAGTTTGGGACAGTATAATGAAAAACTGTTTTTT.